This T cell receptor (beta chain) comes out of a study of blood T cell repertoires in COVID-19. Study as a whole: Sites across the United States, Italy and Spain contributed samples from acute and convalescent COVID-19.

TCRdb's table, derived via immunoSEQ multiplex PCR, lists solely in-frame clones and lacks some. This sample has approximately 300,000 clones, with about nine tenths found just once. Seattle's cohort entered during active infection and was followed longitudinally. V was clipped by 0 bases and J by 8 bases, with 14 bases between them. The CDR3 sequence is 14 residues long. Per the germline V gene, CDR1 is GTSNPN and CDR2 is SVGIG (reference sequence). The TCR sequence derives from a woman aged 25 to 39 with COVID-19, enrolled during active disease. This chain connects TRBV30 to TRBJ1-5; D ambiguous. Sequenced sample: peripheral blood. CDR3 DNA: TGTGCCTGGAGTGTATCGTCCCTTTCGGAGCCCCAGCATTTT. This translates into CAWSVSSLSEPQHF.